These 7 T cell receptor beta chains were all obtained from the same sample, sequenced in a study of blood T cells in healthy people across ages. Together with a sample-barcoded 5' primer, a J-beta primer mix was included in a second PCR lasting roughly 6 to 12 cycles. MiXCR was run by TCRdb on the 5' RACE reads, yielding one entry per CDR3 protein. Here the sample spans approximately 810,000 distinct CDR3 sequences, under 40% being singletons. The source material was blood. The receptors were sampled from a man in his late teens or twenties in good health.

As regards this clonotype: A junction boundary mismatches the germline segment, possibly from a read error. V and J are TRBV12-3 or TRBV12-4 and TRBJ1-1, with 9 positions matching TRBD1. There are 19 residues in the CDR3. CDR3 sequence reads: CASSYLVGTGFSTNPEAFF. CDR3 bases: TGTGCCAGCAGTTACCTAGTGGGGACAGGGTTCTCTACGAACCCTGAAGCTTTCTTT.

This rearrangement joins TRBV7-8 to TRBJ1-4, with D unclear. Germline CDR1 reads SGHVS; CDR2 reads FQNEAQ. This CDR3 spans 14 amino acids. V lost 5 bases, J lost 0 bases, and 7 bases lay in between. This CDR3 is CASSRKTTNEKLFF. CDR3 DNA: TGTGCCAGCAGCCGAAAGACAACTAATGAAAAACTGTTTTTT.

The DNA of the CDR3 is TGTGCCAGCAGTTTCGGAACAGGGATTCAGTACTTC. Translating gives CASSFGTGIQYF. The chain uses TRBV12-3 or TRBV12-4 and TRBJ2-4; D is perhaps TRBD1 (6 bases). The length of the CDR3 is 12 residues. Trimming pared 3 bases from V and 10 bases from J, leaving 10 bases between.

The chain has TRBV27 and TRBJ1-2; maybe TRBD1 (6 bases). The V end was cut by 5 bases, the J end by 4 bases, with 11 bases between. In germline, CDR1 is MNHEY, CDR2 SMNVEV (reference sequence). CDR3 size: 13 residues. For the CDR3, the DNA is TGTGCCAGCAGTACACAGGGCTTCTATGGCTACACCTTC. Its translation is CASSTQGFYGYTF.

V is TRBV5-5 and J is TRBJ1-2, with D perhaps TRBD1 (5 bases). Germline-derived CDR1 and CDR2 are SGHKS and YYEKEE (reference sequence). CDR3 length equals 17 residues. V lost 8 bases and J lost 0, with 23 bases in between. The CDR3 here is CASTLGPGGRTNYGYTF. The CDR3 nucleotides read TGTGCCAGTACTTTGGGGCCGGGAGGCAGGACTAACTATGGCTACACCTTC.

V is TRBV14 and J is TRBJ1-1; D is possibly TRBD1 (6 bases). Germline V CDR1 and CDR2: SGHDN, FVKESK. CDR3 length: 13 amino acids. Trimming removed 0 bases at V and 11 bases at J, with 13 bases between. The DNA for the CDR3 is TGTGCCAGCAGCCAAGAAGTCAGGGGAGACGCTTTCTTT. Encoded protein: CASSQEVRGDAFF.

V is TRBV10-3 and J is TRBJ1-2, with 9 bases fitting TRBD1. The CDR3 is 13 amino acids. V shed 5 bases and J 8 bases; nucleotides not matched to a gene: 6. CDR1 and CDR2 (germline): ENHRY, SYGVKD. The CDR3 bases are TGTGCCATCAGTTCACAGGGGGCGGACGGCTACACCTTC. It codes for CAISSQGADGYTF.